Below, 29 T cell receptor beta chains from the same sample are listed, as sequenced in a study of blood T cells in healthy people across ages. A J-beta primer mix and a sample-barcoded 5' primer were used in a second PCR of roughly 6 to 11 cycles. TCRdb fed the 5' RACE reads into MiXCR, producing one record per CDR3 protein. Of more than 1,000,000 distinct CDR3 sequences in the sample, under 30% were seen once. These data were also filed under a second study, of T cells of mothers and their children.

The sequencing input was blood. The receptors shown here come from a girl aged 2 to 10 in good health.

There are a few counts of this clonotype. The chain has TRBV12-3 or TRBV12-4 and TRBJ2-7, with D perhaps matching TRBD1 or TRBD2 (5 bases each). This CDR3 region has 16 residues. Trimming took 6 bases from V and 0 from J, leaving 18 bases between them. The CDR3 DNA sequence: TGTGCCAGCAGCCGACCTGGAGTGGGGGTCTCCTACGAGCAGTACTTC. This translates into CASSRPGVGVSYEQYF.

In this sample, this clonotype turned up a few times. The rearrangement uses TRBV13 and TRBJ2-1, with 8 bases that match TRBD2. V trimming: 8 bases; J trimming: 1 base; junction bases outside the gene matches: 4. Germline CDR1 reads PRHDT; CDR2 reads FYEKMQ (reference sequence). The CDR3 extends over 14 amino acids. The CDR3 coding sequence is TGTGCCAGCGAACTAGCGGAGTCCTACAATGAGCAGTTCTTC. Protein product: CASELAESYNEQFF.

The CDR3 DNA reads TGTGCCAGCAGCTTTTTGCCGGGACAGGGGAACTCATACGAGCAGTACTTC. As protein: CASSFLPGQGNSYEQYF. V is TRBV5-6 and J is TRBJ2-5; the match to TRBD1 covers 10 bases. The J call could be wrong; TRBJ2-7 is a better fit for the DNA end. The CDR3 consists of 17 residues. The germline gives CDR1 SGHDT, CDR2 YYEEEE.

The chain uses TRBV5-1 and TRBJ2-2; TRBD2 aligns across 13 bases. The CDR3 is 18 amino acids. J lost 4 bases, V lost 4 bases, and 10 bases had no gene match. Germline lookup yields CDR1 SGHRS and CDR2 YFSETQ. This CDR3 is CASSPGLAGVGGTGELFF. For the CDR3, the DNA is TGCGCCAGCAGCCCTGGACTAGCGGGAGTTGGAGGCACCGGGGAGCTGTTTTTT. The full variable domain, in which reference TRBV5-1 and TRBJ2-2 provide the parts outside the CDR3, is KAGVTQTPRYLIKTRGQQVTLSCSPISGHRSVSWYQQTPGQGLQFLFEYFSETQRNKGNFPGRFSGRQFSNSRSEMNVSTLELGDSALYLCASSPGLAGVGGTGELFFGEGSRLTVL.

The V call is TRBV20-1, the J call TRBJ2-5; TRBD1 might be the D (5 bases). The V gene's germline CDR1 is DFQATT and CDR2 SNEGSKA (reference sequence). This CDR3 has 12 amino acids. Trimming pared 6 bases from V and 1 base from J, leaving 9 bases between. The CDR3 region is CSAQGSQETQYF. CDR3 nucleotide sequence: TGCAGTGCCCAGGGATCCCAAGAGACCCAGTACTTC.

This clonotype appeared a single time. The chain couples TRBV9 to TRBJ1-5, with D possibly being TRBD1 (6 bases). This CDR3 spans 14 amino acids. The germline V gene encodes CDR1 SGDLS and CDR2 YYNGEE. V dropped 4 bases and J dropped 3 bases, with 11 bases sitting between them. The CDR3 sequence: CASSKGDINQPQHF. CDR3 coding DNA: TGTGCCAGCAGCAAGGGGGACATCAATCAGCCCCAGCATTTT.

The V gene is TRBV28, the J gene TRBJ1-6; no clear D gene. The germline CDR1 and CDR2 sequences are MDHEN and SYDVKM. The V end lost 8 bases, the J end lost 5 bases, and 16 bases lay between the germline ends. The length of the CDR3 is 15 residues. The CDR3 coding sequence is TGTGCCAGCCTACGTGGTGGACTCCATAATTCACCCCTCCACTTT. This codes for CASLRGGLHNSPLHF.

V gene TRBV7-2 combines with J gene TRBJ1-6, with D tentatively TRBD1 (5 bases). The germline V gene has CDR1 SGHTA and CDR2 FQGNSA. The V gene lost 2 bases and the J gene lost 11 bases, with 13 bases spanning the gap. This CDR3 has 14 amino acids. The CDR3 DNA reads as TGTGCCAGCAGCTTACAAAGGAAGGGGCCACCCCTCCACTTT. Translation gives CASSLQRKGPPLHF.

This clonotype occurred many times. The rearrangement links TRBV4-1 to TRBJ1-4, with D possibly being TRBD1 (5 bases). V dropped 0 bases and J dropped 8 bases, with 13 bases sitting between them. This CDR3 region has 15 residues. Germline CDR1 MGHRA, CDR2 YSYEKL. CDR3 loop: CASSQDGAQGEKLFF. The CDR3 nucleotides read TGCGCCAGCAGCCAAGATGGAGCTCAGGGAGAAAAACTGTTTTTT.

This clonotype was detected a few times. The chain recombines TRBV6-6 with TRBJ2-5, with 14 bases that match TRBD2. TRBJ2-1 explains the end of the DNA better; the J call may be wrong. This CDR3 is built from 15 residues. The V gene's germline CDR1 is MNHNY and CDR2 SVGAGI (reference sequence). The CDR3 DNA reads TGTGCCAGCACTAAGCTCGGACTAGCGGGGGGAGAGCAGTTCTTC. Amino acid sequence: CASTKLGLAGGEQFF.

This clonotype was seen more than once but under ten times. The chain uses TRBV28 and TRBJ2-5, with TRBD2 identical over 8 bases. This CDR3 has 15 amino acids. Losses at the gene ends were 3 bases for V and 5 bases for J; bases not matched to a gene: 8. The germline V gene has CDR1 MDHEN and CDR2 SYDVKM. The CDR3 coding sequence is TGTGCCAGCAGTTTCCTGCGGGAGGCGCGGGAGACCCAGTACTTC. This sequence encodes CASSFLREARETQYF.

This clonotype was counted only a few times. The rearrangement joins TRBV13 to TRBJ2-2; no reliable D call. CDR1 and CDR2 from the germline V gene are PRHDT and FYEKMQ (reference sequence). V was clipped by 11 bases and J by 6 bases, with 13 bases between them. The CDR3 is 12 residues long. Here the CDR3 reads CACAKGSGELFF. CDR3 bases: TGTGCCTGCGCCAAGGGCTCCGGGGAGCTGTTTTTT.

The chain links TRBV20-1 to TRBJ1-2, with D perhaps matching TRBD1 (5 bases). CDR3 length: 14 amino acids. V shed 2 bases and J shed 1 base, with 11 bases lying between them. Germline V gene lookup returns CDR1 DFQATT and CDR2 SNEGSKA (reference sequence). The chain's CDR3 is CSARPRQNNYGYTF. Here the CDR3 DNA reads TGCAGTGCTAGACCCCGACAGAATAACTATGGCTACACCTTC.

This clonotype appeared a few times. The chain recombines TRBV12-3 or TRBV12-4 with TRBJ1-2; 10 nucleotides line up with TRBD1. This CDR3 contains 15 residues. V was pared by 4 bases and J by 3 bases, with 5 bases of the junction left unmatched. CDR3 nucleotide sequence: TGTGCCAGCAGTTCCGCCGGGACAGGGGACTATGGCTACACCTTC. The encoded protein is CASSSAGTGDYGYTF.

The chain is built from TRBV3-1 and TRBJ2-7, with a tentative D call TRBD1 (6 bases). This CDR3 is 15 amino acids long. Germline V gives CDR1 LGHDT, CDR2 YNNKEL (reference sequence). The V gene lost 0 bases and the J gene lost 0 bases, with 9 bases spanning the gap. CDR3 loop: CASSQDAGVSYEQYF. The CDR3 nucleotides read TGTGCCAGCAGCCAAGATGCAGGGGTCTCCTACGAGCAGTACTTC.

The V gene is TRBV19, the J gene TRBJ1-1; no reliable D call. Deletions cut 10 bases from V and 3 bases from J, with 15 bases between. CDR1 LNHDA and CDR2 SQIVND come from the germline V gene (reference sequence). The CDR3 extends over 13 amino acids. CDR3 sequence reads: CAIRIAGHTEAFF. In nucleotides, the CDR3 is TGTGCCATCCGCATCGCCGGGCACACTGAAGCTTTCTTT.

As to this clonotype: Relative to the germline gene, one junction end is altered; a read error may explain this. The V gene is TRBV20-1, the J gene TRBJ2-5; possible D gene TRBD1, 6 bases. This CDR3 region has 11 residues. Germline V lookup: CDR1 DFQATT, CDR2 SNEGSKA (reference sequence). The CDR3 region has the DNA TGCAGTGCTAGAGATCAGGGGCGAAGAGTCTTC. Translated: CSARDQGRRVF.

The J gene is TRBJ2-5, the V gene TRBV20-1; D gene ambiguous. The DNA end is a closer match to TRBJ2-7, so the J assignment may be wrong. This CDR3 comprises 13 residues. The germline gives CDR1 DFQATT, CDR2 SNEGSKA (reference sequence). CDR3 nucleotides: TGCAGTGCTAGTAGGGCTTTGGGCTACGAGCAGTACTTC. It translates to CSASRALGYEQYF.

This clonotype was observed a few times. The genes are TRBV5-6 and TRBJ2-6; D tentatively reads TRBD1 or TRBD2 (5 bases each). The V gene lost 4 bases and the J gene lost 1 base, with 15 bases spanning the gap. Germline assignment: CDR1 SGHDT and CDR2 YYEEEE. The CDR3 covers 17 residues. The CDR3 loop reads CASSRDPRRSGANVLTF. CDR3 nucleotide sequence: TGTGCCAGCAGCCGGGACCCTCGCAGGTCTGGGGCCAACGTCCTGACTTTC.

A few counts support this clonotype. The chain links TRBV4-3 to TRBJ1-2; no clear D gene. Germline assignment: CDR1 LGHNA and CDR2 YSLEER. The germline V and J ends were trimmed by 0 bases and 0 bases, with 5 bases remaining between them. The CDR3 consists of 14 residues. The CDR3 here is CASSQDPTNYGYTF. The CDR3 coding sequence is TGCGCCAGCAGCCAAGACCCGACTAACTATGGCTACACCTTC.

The chain is built from TRBV6-1 and TRBJ2-5, with D possibly TRBD2 on 5 matching bases. Germline-derived CDR1 and CDR2 are MNHNS and SASEGT. Trimming shortened V by 3 bases and J by 5 bases, and 16 bases separated the two germline ends. The CDR3 is made up of 15 amino acids. The CDR3 region is CASSDRWVGGETQYF. The CDR3 bases are TGTGCCAGCAGTGACCGGTGGGTCGGCGGGGAGACCCAGTACTTC.

This clonotype was seen a few times. The gene calls are TRBV4-2 and TRBJ1-1; D remains unclear. V was clipped by 1 base and J by 11 bases, with 8 bases between them. Germline V CDR1 and CDR2: LGHNA, YNFKEQ. CDR3 size: 11 residues. CDR3 nucleotide sequence: TGTGCCAGCAGCCAAGCAGGTAACGCTTTCTTT. Translated, it gives CASSQAGNAFF.

This clonotype was recorded at least ten times. The rearrangement joins TRBV25-1 to TRBJ2-3, with unresolved D. Between the trimmed V and J ends, which lost 0 bases and 2 bases, there was a span of 12 bases. Germline values: CDR1 MGHDK, CDR2 SYGVNS. The CDR3 consists of 16 residues. The CDR3 DNA sequence: TGTGCCAGCAGTGAATACTCCCCTTCGAACACAGATACGCAGTATTTT. Translation: CASSEYSPSNTDTQYF.

CDR3 nucleotide sequence: TGTGCCAGCAGCCGAACCGGGACGCTTCAAGAGACCCAGTACTTC. Residues: CASSRTGTLQETQYF. The rearrangement joins TRBV2 to TRBJ2-5; D is tentatively TRBD1 or TRBD2 (5 bases each). The CDR3 has 15 residues. V dropped 6 bases and J dropped 2 bases, with 16 bases sitting between them. CDR1 SNHLY and CDR2 FYNNEI come from the germline V gene.

J is TRBJ2-6 and V is TRBV7-2; 9 bases agree with TRBD1. The trim removed 3 bases at V and 2 bases at J, leaving 5 bases unmatched. CDR3 length equals 17 residues. Germline CDR1 and CDR2: SGHTA and FQGNSA. The CDR3 DNA sequence: TGTGCCAGCAGCTTTTGGACAGGGGCCACTGGGGCCAACGTCCTGACTTTC. Translated: CASSFWTGATGANVLTF.

This chain links TRBV11-2 with TRBJ2-6; 7 bases are shared with TRBD2. Trimming cost V 0 bases and J 4 bases; bases outside gene matches: 6. The germline V gene has CDR1 SGHAT and CDR2 FQNNGV. This CDR3 has 17 residues. This chain's CDR3 is CASSLDLGGEGANVLTF. As DNA, the CDR3 is TGTGCCAGCAGCTTAGATCTGGGAGGGGAGGGGGCCAACGTCCTGACTTTC.

The sample holds a few counts of this clonotype. This chain joins TRBV7-3 and TRBJ2-7; D perhaps matches TRBD1 (6 bases). The CDR3 has 13 amino acids. V gave up 4 bases and J gave up 6 bases, with 13 bases separating them. Germline V CDR1 and CDR2: SGHTA, FQGTGA. CDR3 sequence reads: CASSSDRTGEQYF. CDR3 DNA: TGTGCCAGCAGCTCCGACAGGACGGGCGAGCAGTACTTC.

This CDR3 is CASSLDRGPRGYGYTF. CDR3 nucleotide sequence: TGTGCCAGCAGCTTAGATCGTGGTCCTCGCGGCTATGGCTACACCTTC. The chain joins TRBV11-2 to TRBJ1-2; the D is unclear. Germline V gene data show CDR1 as SGHAT and CDR2 as FQNNGV. With 0 bases removed from V and 4 bases from J, the gap between germline ends came to 15 bases. This CDR3 region has 16 residues.

J is TRBJ2-4 and V is TRBV4-1, with D perhaps matching TRBD2 (6 bases). The CDR3 contains 15 residues. Looked up from germline, CDR1 is MGHRA and CDR2 is YSYEKL. Trimming took off 1 base at V and 7 bases at J, with 14 bases between the two ends. The CDR3 region has the DNA TGCGCCAGCAGCCAAGTAACGGGGGTAGGGAACATTCAGTACTTC. Residues: CASSQVTGVGNIQYF.